The 28 T cell receptor beta chains presented below share a single source sample, sequenced in a study of blood T cell repertoires in COVID-19 (TCRdb year 2020). To prepare the library, the immunoSEQ multiplex PCR assay was applied. TCRdb retrieved this table from immuneACCESS and kept in-frame rearrangements only. Not all clones are present; in checked studies, unresolved V genes account for under half, and no reason is known for the remainder. Present in this sample are 300,000 to 350,000 clones, roughly 87% of which were seen just once. Jointly, the top ten make up 2% to 3% of the sample. Sequencing was done on a sample of peripheral blood. All receptors come from a young man with active or convalescent COVID-19.

The chain uses TRBV28 and TRBJ1-5, with D perhaps TRBD1 (6 bases). The CDR3 has 15 amino acids. Trimming pared 5 bases from V and 3 bases from J, leaving 14 bases between. The germline V gene encodes CDR1 MDHEN and CDR2 SYDVKM. The CDR3 sequence is CASSTGGRINQPQHF. As DNA, the CDR3 is TGTGCCAGCAGTACCGGGGGGCGGATCAATCAGCCCCAGCATTTT.

CDR3 in amino acids: CASSFDSSYNEQFF. The CDR3 coding sequence is TGTGCCAGCAGTTTTGATAGCTCCTACAATGAGCAGTTCTTC. The chain employs TRBV6-2 or TRBV6-3 and TRBJ2-1, with D unresolved. The CDR3 contains 14 residues. CDR1 and CDR2 from the germline V gene are MNHEY and SVGEGT. V lost 4 bases and J 0 bases, leaving 7 bases between the germline ends.

The sample holds a few counts of this clone. This chain joins TRBV28 and TRBJ1-5; 7 nucleotides align to TRBD1. CDR1 and CDR2 from the germline V gene are MDHEN and SYDVKM. CDR3 length equals 15 residues. Losses at the gene ends were 5 bases for V and 5 bases for J; bases not matched to a gene: 9. The chain's CDR3 is CASSVNKQGYQPQHF. In DNA form, the CDR3 reads TGTGCCAGCAGTGTGAATAAACAGGGGTATCAGCCCCAGCATTTT.

This chain joins TRBV4-1 and TRBJ2-1, with TRBD2 as a possible D gene (6 bases). Germline CDR1 MGHRA, CDR2 YSYEKL. The CDR3 has 15 amino acids. V was clipped by 4 bases and J by 8 bases, with 18 bases between them. CDR3 amino acids: CASSLRGLPDDEQFF. The CDR3 bases are TGCGCCAGCAGCCTCCGGGGACTCCCCGACGATGAGCAGTTCTTC.

V gene TRBV27 combines with J gene TRBJ2-5; TRBD2 is a possible D gene (5 bases). V was trimmed by 6 bases and J by 5 bases, leaving 16 bases between them. The germline V gene encodes CDR1 MNHEY and CDR2 SMNVEV (reference sequence). The CDR3 consists of 14 residues. CDR3: CASRPDRGIETQYF. CDR3 sequence (DNA): TGTGCCAGCAGGCCTGATCGGGGTATTGAGACCCAGTACTTC.

The chain employs TRBV6-5 and TRBJ2-3, with TRBD2 matching 10 bases. Germline CDR1 is MNHEY and CDR2 is SVGAGI. The length of the CDR3 is 14 residues. V trimming: 5 bases; J trimming: 6 bases; junction bases outside the gene matches: 5. This chain's CDR3 is CASSQRGGWDTQYF. Here the CDR3 DNA reads TGTGCCAGCAGTCAGCGGGGGGGCTGGGATACGCAGTATTTT.

This chain connects TRBV6-5 to TRBJ1-3; D is ambiguous. Per the germline V gene, CDR1 is MNHEY and CDR2 is SVGAGI. The CDR3 runs to 15 residues. Trimming stripped 6 bases from V and 0 bases from J, with 12 bases between. CDR3 region: CASSVTGNSGNTIYF. The CDR3 coding sequence is TGTGCCAGCAGCGTAACGGGGAACTCTGGAAACACCATATATTTT.

Notes on this clone: In the same sample, other DNA sequences code for this CDR3. The rearrangement uses TRBV18 and TRBJ2-2; 8 nucleotides line up with TRBD1. J lost 1 base, V lost 5 bases, and 3 bases had no gene match. Germline lookup yields CDR1 KGHSH and CDR2 LQKENI. The CDR3 spans 15 residues. The CDR3 bases are TGTGCCAGCTCATCCGGGACAGGGAACACCGGGGAGCTGTTTTTT. Translation gives CASSSGTGNTGELFF.

The J gene is TRBJ2-7, the V gene TRBV7-9; D unclear. There are 12 residues in the CDR3. Trimming left V 2 bases short and J 11 bases short, with 13 bases between. Germline V gene sequence: CDR1 SEHNR, CDR2 FQNEAQ (reference sequence). CDR3 amino acids: CASSLRLEEKYF. As DNA, the CDR3 is TGTGCCAGCAGCTTAAGGCTTGAGGAGAAGTACTTC.

The chain combines TRBV4-1 with TRBJ2-1; possibly TRBD2 for D (7 bases). This CDR3 region has 16 residues. Germline CDR1 MGHRA, CDR2 YSYEKL. V gave up 4 bases and J gave up 9 bases, with 22 bases separating them. The CDR3 DNA follows: TGCGCCAGCAGCCCCCCCGAGGTGGGGGGGCTAGCTGAGCAGTTCTTC. It is translated as CASSPPEVGGLAEQFF.

The V gene is TRBV5-5, the J gene TRBJ1-6; D not resolved. Germline V gene data show CDR1 as SGHKS and CDR2 as YYEKEE (reference sequence). This CDR3 is 15 amino acids long. V shed 0 bases and J shed 7 bases, with 11 bases lying between them. CDR3 residues: CASSLGQRVNSPLHF. CDR3 sequence (DNA): TGTGCCAGCAGCTTGGGGCAGCGCGTGAATTCACCCCTCCACTTT.

The V and J genes are TRBV7-9 and TRBJ2-1, with TRBD1 identical over 7 bases. The trim removed 5 bases at V and 4 bases at J, leaving 8 bases unmatched. CDR1 and CDR2 from the germline V gene are SEHNR and FQNEAQ (reference sequence). This CDR3 spans 15 amino acids. CDR3 amino acids: CASSQTGTEYNEQFF. The CDR3 DNA sequence: TGTGCCAGCAGCCAGACCGGGACAGAATACAATGAGCAGTTCTTC.

The chain links TRBV10-2 to TRBJ1-2; 8 bases map to TRBD1. Germline CDR1 is WSHSY and CDR2 is SAAADI. This CDR3 region has 13 residues. V shed 3 bases and J 7 bases; nucleotides not matched to a gene: 4. The CDR3 loop is CASSEWTGTGYTF. CDR3 bases: TGCGCCAGCAGTGAATGGACAGGGACTGGCTACACCTTC.

This rearrangement joins TRBV5-1 to TRBJ1-2; D is ambiguous. This CDR3 contains 14 residues. V was clipped by 4 bases and J by 0 bases, with 10 bases between them. The V gene's germline CDR1 is SGHRS and CDR2 YFSETQ. CDR3 DNA sequence: TGCGCCAGCAGCCTGGACGGAGCTAACTATGGCTACACCTTC. Translation gives CASSLDGANYGYTF.

This clone was recorded only once. This chain connects TRBV7-9 to TRBJ2-7; a weak D match, TRBD2 (5 bases). The CDR3 is 18 amino acids. Trimming took off 1 base at V and 4 bases at J, with 23 bases between the two ends. The germline gives CDR1 SEHNR, CDR2 FQNEAQ (reference sequence). The CDR3 reads CASSLDELNGMEPYEQYF. The CDR3 DNA reads TGTGCCAGCAGCTTAGATGAGCTGAACGGGATGGAACCGTACGAGCAGTACTTC. Together with reference TRBV7-9 and TRBJ2-7, the CDR3 gives the full variable domain: DTGVSQNPRHKITKRGQNVTFRCDPISEHNRLYWYRQTLGQGPEFLTYFQNEAQLEKSRLLSDRFSAERPKGSFSTLEIQRTEQGDSAMYLCASSLDELNGMEPYEQYFGPGTRLTVT.

This sequence joins TRBV9 and TRBJ2-5, with D tentatively TRBD2 (5 bases). This CDR3 has 15 amino acids. The ends were cut back, 0 bases at V and 5 bases at J, with 14 bases in the middle. CDR1 and CDR2 (germline): SGDLS, YYNGEE. CDR3 DNA: TGTGCCAGCAGCGTAGAGGACGGGGTTTGGGAGACCCAGTACTTC. Amino acids: CASSVEDGVWETQYF.

The gene calls are TRBV14 and TRBJ1-2; D unresolved. Trimming took 3 bases from V and 1 from J, leaving 9 bases between them. CDR1 and CDR2 (germline): SGHDN, FVKESK. The CDR3 sequence is 14 residues long. The CDR3 sequence is CASSHLSNNYGYTF. Written as DNA, the CDR3 is TGTGCCAGCAGCCACCTATCTAATAACTATGGCTACACCTTC. Full variable domain (missing parts from reference TRBV14 and TRBJ1-2): EAGVTQFPSHSVIEKGQTVTLRCDPISGHDNLYWYRRVMGKEIKFLLHFVKESKQDESGMPNNRFLAERTGGTYSTLKVQPAELEDSGVYFCASSHLSNNYGYTFGSGTRLTVV.

The chain carries TRBV28 and TRBJ1-2, with TRBD1 identical over 9 bases. CDR1 and CDR2 from the germline V gene are MDHEN and SYDVKM. This CDR3 contains 13 residues. Losses at the gene ends were 6 bases for V and 7 bases for J; bases not matched to a gene: 6. CDR3 sequence reads: CASSYRGRSGYTF. In DNA form, the CDR3 reads TGTGCCAGCAGCTACAGGGGGCGGTCTGGCTACACCTTC.

The chain combines TRBV24-1 with TRBJ2-1; 8 bases align to TRBD2. This CDR3 has 16 amino acids. V was pared by 0 bases and J by 4 bases, with 4 bases of the junction left unmatched. Germline assignment: CDR1 KGHDR and CDR2 SFDVKD. The CDR3 region is CATSDLRGGHYNEQFF. DNA of the CDR3: TGTGCCACCAGTGATTTGCGCGGGGGGCATTACAATGAGCAGTTCTTC.

The chain links TRBV12-2 to TRBJ2-7; the DNA was not used to check the table's D call, TRBD1. TRBV12-2 is annotated as a pseudogene. The length of the CDR3 is 16 residues. This CDR3 reads CASRSRGQGPYYEQYF. CDR3 coding DNA: TGTGCAAGTCGCTCCAGAGGACAGGGCCCTTACTACGAGCAGTACTTC.

The J gene is TRBJ1-6, the V gene TRBV2; possible D gene TRBD1, 6 bases. The V end lost 7 bases, the J end lost 8 bases, and 12 bases lay between the germline ends. Germline assignment: CDR1 SNHLY and CDR2 FYNNEI. The CDR3 runs to 13 residues. The chain's CDR3 is CASTGEQDSPLHF. In DNA, the CDR3 is TGTGCCAGCACAGGGGAACAGGATTCACCCCTCCACTTT.

This chain joins TRBV7-3 and TRBJ2-3; tentative D call: TRBD2 (5 bases). Germline V gene lookup returns CDR1 SGHTA and CDR2 FQGTGA. The CDR3 spans 14 residues. The V gene lost 6 bases and the J gene lost 1 base, with 11 bases spanning the gap. The CDR3, as DNA: TGTGCCAGCAGTCTCAGCGGACGCACAGATACGCAGTATTTT. Translating it yields CASSLSGRTDTQYF.

The chain carries TRBV5-1 and TRBJ2-3; the D is unclear. Trimming took 0 bases from V and 3 from J, leaving 8 bases between them. The CDR3 has 14 residues. Germline loops: CDR1 SGHRS, CDR2 YFSETQ. The CDR3 loop is CASSLGVFTDTQYF. The CDR3 DNA follows: TGCGCCAGCAGCTTGGGTGTCTTTACAGATACGCAGTATTTT.

The chain carries TRBV19 and TRBJ2-5, with TRBD2 as a possible D gene (7 bases). Trimming cost V 2 bases and J 5 bases, with 12 bases left between them. The CDR3 totals 14 residues. Germline-derived CDR1 and CDR2 are LNHDA and SQIVND (reference sequence). Here the CDR3 reads CASSIPGGPETQYF. The CDR3 DNA follows: TGTGCCAGTAGTATACCGGGGGGCCCGGAGACCCAGTACTTC.

The genes are TRBV6-5 and TRBJ2-3, with D possibly matching TRBD2 (5 bases). The CDR3 loop spans 13 amino acids. Trimming removed 7 bases from V and 6 bases from J, with 14 bases in between. The germline gives CDR1 MNHEY, CDR2 SVGAGI. CDR3 region: CASKRLGTDTQYF. The CDR3, as DNA: TGTGCCAGCAAGCGGCTAGGAACCGATACGCAGTATTTT.

This chain links TRBV6-5 with TRBJ2-7; D might be TRBD1 (5 bases). CDR1 and CDR2 (germline): MNHEY, SVGAGI. Trimming took 7 bases from V and 2 from J, leaving 15 bases between them. The CDR3 is 14 residues long. CDR3 sequence reads: CASTFRETTYEQYF. CDR3 nucleotides: TGTGCCAGCACTTTCAGGGAAACAACCTACGAGCAGTACTTC.

The rearrangement uses TRBV28 and TRBJ1-6; 7 nucleotides agree with TRBD1. Unmatched junction bases numbered 8, after V lost 5 bases and J lost 7 bases. This CDR3 spans 15 amino acids. In germline, CDR1 is MDHEN, CDR2 SYDVKM. CDR3 DNA sequence: TGTGCCAGCAGTACCTTTACAGGGGTAAATTCACCCCTCCACTTT. Its translation is CASSTFTGVNSPLHF.

The chain employs TRBV19 and TRBJ2-7; D is perhaps TRBD2 (5 bases). Germline assignment: CDR1 LNHDA and CDR2 SQIVND (reference sequence). The CDR3 is 13 amino acids. V lost 3 bases, J lost 0 bases, and 6 bases lay in between. The CDR3 DNA is TGTGCCAGTAGTATTGAGGGCTCCTACGAGCAGTACTTC. As protein: CASSIEGSYEQYF.